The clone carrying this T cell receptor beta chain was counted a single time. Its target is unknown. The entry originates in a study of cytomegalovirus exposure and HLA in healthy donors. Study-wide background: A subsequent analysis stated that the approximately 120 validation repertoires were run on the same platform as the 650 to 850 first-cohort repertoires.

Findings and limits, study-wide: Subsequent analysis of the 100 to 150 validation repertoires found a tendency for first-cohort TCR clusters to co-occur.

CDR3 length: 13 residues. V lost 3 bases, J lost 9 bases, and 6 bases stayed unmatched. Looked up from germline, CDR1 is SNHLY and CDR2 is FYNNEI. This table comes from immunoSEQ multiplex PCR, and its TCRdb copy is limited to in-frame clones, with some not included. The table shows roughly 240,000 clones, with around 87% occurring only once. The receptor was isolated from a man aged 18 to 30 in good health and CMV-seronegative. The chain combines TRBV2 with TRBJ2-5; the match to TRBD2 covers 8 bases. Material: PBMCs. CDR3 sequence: CASSEAPGGAQYF. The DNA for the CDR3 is TGTGCCAGCAGTGAGGCGCCCGGGGGGGCCCAGTACTTC.